Each of the 10 T cell receptor beta chains below was sequenced from the same sample in a study of T cells in Graves' hyperthyroidism and ophthalmopathy. The CDR3 regions of TCR beta were amplified from RNA transcripts. Researchers ran a first-round RT-PCR on the TCR CDR3 using the HTBI primer set. MiXCR, run by TCRdb on the multiplex PCR reads, gives a single entry per CDR3 protein. The table lists 300,000 to 450,000 distinct CDR3 sequences, approximately 14% of them singletons, with roughly 9.6% in the top ten. Sequences were obtained from blood. The receptors derive from a woman aged 60-75 years with Graves' hyperthyroidism.

This clonotype showed up many times. The J gene is TRBJ2-7, the V gene TRBV7-8; D is perhaps TRBD2 (6 bases). Trimming removed 5 bases from V and 3 bases from J, with 17 bases in between. The CDR3 runs to 15 residues. Germline V gene lookup returns CDR1 SGHVS and CDR2 FQNEAQ. Here the CDR3 reads CASSRGPTAGYEQYF. CDR3 sequence (DNA): TGTGCCAGCAGCCGGGGACCCACAGCGGGCTACGAGCAGTACTTC. Full variable domain (rest looked up from reference TRBV7-8 and TRBJ2-7): GAGVSQSPRYKVAKRGQDVALRCDPISGHVSLFWYQQALGQGPEFLTYFQNEAQLDKSGLPSDRFFAERPEGSVSTLKIQRTQQEDSAVYLCASSRGPTAGYEQYFGPGTRLTVT.

This clonotype showed up many times. This rearrangement joins TRBV28 to TRBJ2-1, with unresolved D. Germline assignment: CDR1 MDHEN and CDR2 SYDVKM. The CDR3 runs 14 residues. Trimming cost V 2 bases and J 12 bases, with 17 bases left between them. The CDR3, as DNA: TGTGCCAGCAGTTTAGGGCGAGCCGGCAAGGGGCAGTTCTTC. Its translation: CASSLGRAGKGQFF.

The CDR3 protein is CASSQGLRPTDTQYF. CDR3 bases: TGCGCCAGCAGCCAAGGGCTACGCCCCACAGATACGCAGTATTTT. The V call is TRBV4-1, the J call TRBJ2-3; D gene unclear. The CDR3 is 15 amino acids. The germline CDR1 and CDR2 sequences are MGHRA and YSYEKL. V dropped 1 base and J dropped 2 bases, with 10 bases sitting between them.

The sample holds many counts of this clonotype. V is TRBV2 and J is TRBJ1-1; TRBD1 might be the D (5 bases). Germline-derived CDR1 and CDR2 are SNHLY and FYNNEI. This CDR3 is built from 13 residues. Trimming left V 6 bases short and J 6 bases short, with 14 bases between. This CDR3 reads CASRSSGGAEAFF. For the CDR3, the DNA is TGTGCCAGCAGAAGTTCCGGGGGTGCTGAAGCTTTCTTT.

This clonotype was counted at least ten times. The chain has TRBV20-1 and TRBJ2-1; a weak D match, TRBD2 (6 bases). CDR1 is DFQATT and CDR2 is SNEGSKA in the germline V gene (reference sequence). V lost 4 bases and J 7 bases, leaving 17 bases between the germline ends. The CDR3 contains 14 residues. The CDR3 is CSATRSGDWNEQFF. CDR3 in DNA: TGCAGTGCTACCCGATCGGGAGATTGGAATGAGCAGTTCTTC.

This clonotype has a count of ten or more. This chain joins TRBV5-1 and TRBJ2-1, with 13 bases identical to TRBD2. Trimming cost V 4 bases and J 12 bases; bases outside gene matches: 10. CDR1 is SGHRS and CDR2 is YFSETQ in the germline V gene. This CDR3 is 15 amino acids long. The CDR3 here is CASSSLGTSGNLQFF. The CDR3 bases are TGCGCCAGCAGCAGCCTCGGGACTAGCGGGAACCTGCAGTTCTTC. The full variable domain, in which reference TRBV5-1 and TRBJ2-1 provide the parts outside the CDR3, is KAGVTQTPRYLIKTRGQQVTLSCSPISGHRSVSWYQQTPGQGLQFLFEYFSETQRNKGNFPGRFSGRQFSNSRSEMNVSTLELGDSALYLCASSSLGTSGNLQFFGPGTRLTVL.

With respect to this clonotype: A read error may explain this, as a much larger clone is one base away. The chain carries TRBV20-1 and TRBJ2-7, with D tentatively TRBD1 (5 bases). The DNA end lines up better with TRBJ2-1; the J call may be wrong. CDR1 DFQATT and CDR2 SNEGSKA come from the germline V gene (reference sequence). This CDR3 spans 15 amino acids. The CDR3 sequence: CSAGATALASYEQFF. CDR3 in DNA: TGCAGTGCTGGAGCGACAGCTCTTGCTTCCTACGAGCAGTTCTTC.

This clonotype has at least ten counts. The J gene is TRBJ2-7, the V gene TRBV11-3; 8 bases fit TRBD2. Trimming cost V 4 bases and J 6 bases; bases outside gene matches: 8. The CDR3 runs 14 residues. Germline lookup yields CDR1 SGHNT and CDR2 YENEEA. The CDR3 coding sequence is TGTGCCAGCAGCTCCCGGGGTAGCGGGACCGAGCAGTACTTC. It specifies CASSSRGSGTEQYF.

This clonotype appeared many times. The V call is TRBV28, the J call TRBJ2-1, with 9 nucleotides matching TRBD1. Germline trimming cut 1 base from V and 10 bases from J; bases unmatched to any gene: 8. This CDR3 comprises 15 residues. CDR1 and CDR2 from the germline V gene are MDHEN and SYDVKM. The CDR3 here is CASSLFSTGTGEQFF. CDR3 nucleotides: TGTGCCAGCAGTTTATTCTCGACAGGGACAGGGGAGCAGTTCTTC.

The chain has TRBV6-5 and TRBJ2-2; tentatively, D is TRBD2 (5 bases). Germline V gives CDR1 MNHEY, CDR2 SVGAGI. Trimming took off 0 bases at V and 3 bases at J, with 8 bases between the two ends. The CDR3 contains 15 residues. CDR3 bases: TGTGCCAGCAGTTACTCGGGAGCGGACACCGGGGAGCTGTTTTTT. It yields the protein CASSYSGADTGELFF.